The 9 T cell receptor beta chains in this list originate from one sample, sequenced in a study of regulatory T cells in long-lasting Graves disease. Arm-PCR of CDR3 regions and iRepertoire HTBI primers were the basis on which TCR beta libraries were built. MiXCR, run by TCRdb on the multiplex PCR reads, gives a single entry per CDR3 protein. Among 250,000 to 300,000 distinct CDR3 sequences listed, approximately 20% were seen once. Time point given: persistent/refractory GD, antithyroid drugs over 5 years with positive TRAb. Making the TCR library involved RNA that had been extracted from PBMCs. The source was peripheral blood mononuclear cells (PBMCs), collected when the disease was refractory, from a patient treated with antithyroid drugs. The receptors originated from a female donor with Graves disease.

At least ten counts were recorded for this clonotype. The chain recombines TRBV5-5 with TRBJ2-2, with D unclear. This CDR3 is 14 amino acids long. V lost 1 base to trimming and J lost 6 bases, with 10 bases between them. Germline V gives CDR1 SGHKS, CDR2 YYEKEE (reference sequence). The CDR3 here is CASSLSYGAGELFF. CDR3 DNA sequence: TGTGCCAGCAGCTTGTCGTACGGCGCCGGGGAGCTGTTTTTT.

The rearrangement links TRBV20-1 to TRBJ1-1; D is ambiguous. Germline CDR1 and CDR2: DFQATT and SNEGSKA (reference sequence). Deletions cut 3 bases from V and 1 base from J, with 9 bases between. The CDR3 runs 13 residues. This CDR3 reads CSASLGRNTEAFF. CDR3 sequence (DNA): TGCAGTGCTAGCCTAGGACGGAACACTGAAGCTTTCTTT.

As concerns this clonotype: It is likely a read error, because the conserved phenylalanine at the end of the CDR3 is missing. The limits of the CDR3 on the DNA are not certain, so only TCRdb's listed CDR3 is given. The genes are TRBV6-4 and TRBJ2-7; the table's TRBD2 call for D was not verified on the DNA. The CDR3 length equals 8 residues, ends included. CDR1 and CDR2 (germline): MRHNA, SNTAGT. CDR3 in amino acids: CASIPGTS.

The CDR3 region is CASSNSPNAYTEAFF. The CDR3 DNA reads as TGCGCCAGCAGCAACAGCCCCAACGCGTACACTGAAGCTTTCTTT. This rearrangement joins TRBV4-1 to TRBJ1-1; D uncertain. The CDR3 sequence is 15 residues long. Germline V gene lookup returns CDR1 MGHRA and CDR2 YSYEKL. The ends were cut back, 5 bases at V and 3 bases at J, with 16 bases in the middle.

There are many counts of this clonotype. The J gene is TRBJ2-7, the V gene TRBV12-3 or TRBV12-4; TRBD1 might be the D (6 bases). Trimming cost V 6 bases and J 2 bases, with 14 bases left between them. This CDR3 is built from 14 residues. The CDR3 region has the DNA TGTGCCAGCAGCGTCGACAGGCCCCCCTACGAGCAGTACTTC. The encoded protein is CASSVDRPPYEQYF.

Ten or more counts support this clonotype. The V call is TRBV6-5, the J call TRBJ2-7; possibly TRBD1 or TRBD2 for D (5 bases each). The germline V and J ends were trimmed by 2 bases and 2 bases, with 13 bases remaining between them. CDR1 is MNHEY, CDR2 SVGAGI, per germline. The CDR3 is 15 amino acids. The CDR3 DNA is TGTGCCAGCAGTTACCTCCGGGACCCTACCTACGAGCAGTACTTC. This codes for CASSYLRDPTYEQYF.

This clonotype was detected many times. This chain links TRBV2 with TRBJ2-7; 8 bases map to TRBD2. The CDR3 runs 15 residues. With V trimmed by 2 bases and J by 6 bases, 9 bases remained unmatched. Germline V gene sequence: CDR1 SNHLY, CDR2 FYNNEI. CDR3: CASSEQGTSGSEQYF. DNA for the CDR3: TGTGCCAGCAGTGAACAGGGGACTAGTGGTTCCGAGCAGTACTTC.

This clonotype was detected only a few times. The chain links TRBV6-2 or TRBV6-3 to TRBJ2-7; possible D gene TRBD1, 5 bases. This CDR3 region has 13 residues. Trimming shortened V by 5 bases and J by 1 base, and 9 bases separated the two germline ends. Germline V gene lookup returns CDR1 MNHEY and CDR2 SVGEGT. The CDR3 sequence is CASSKRQSYEQYF. CDR3 bases: TGTGCCAGCAGTAAGCGACAGTCCTACGAGCAGTACTTC.

This clonotype was counted between two and nine times. The chain links TRBV11-2 to TRBJ2-2, with a possible D match to TRBD1 (5 bases). This CDR3 comprises 14 residues. CDR1 is SGHAT, CDR2 FQNNGV, per germline. V was trimmed by 4 bases and J by 6 bases, leaving 12 bases between them. CDR3 in DNA: TGTGCCAGCAGCTACCGTAGGGGTGCCGGGGAGCTGTTTTTT. Its protein product is CASSYRRGAGELFF.